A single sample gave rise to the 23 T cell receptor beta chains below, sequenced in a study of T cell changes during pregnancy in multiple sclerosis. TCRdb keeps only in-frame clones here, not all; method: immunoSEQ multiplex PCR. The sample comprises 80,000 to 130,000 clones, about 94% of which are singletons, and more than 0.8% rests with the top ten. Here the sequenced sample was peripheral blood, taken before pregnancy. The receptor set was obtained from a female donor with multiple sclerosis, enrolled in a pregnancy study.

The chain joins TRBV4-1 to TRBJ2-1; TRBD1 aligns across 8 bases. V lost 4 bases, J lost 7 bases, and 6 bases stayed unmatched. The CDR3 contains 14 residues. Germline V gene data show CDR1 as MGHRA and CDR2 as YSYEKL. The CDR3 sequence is CASSLGQGRNEQFF. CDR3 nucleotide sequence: TGCGCCAGCAGCCTCGGACAGGGCAGGAATGAGCAGTTCTTC.

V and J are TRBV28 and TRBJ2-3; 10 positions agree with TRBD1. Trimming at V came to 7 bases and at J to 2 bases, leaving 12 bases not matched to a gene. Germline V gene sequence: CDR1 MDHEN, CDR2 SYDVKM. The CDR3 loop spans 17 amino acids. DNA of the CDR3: TGTGCCAGCACTACCTCAACCGGGACAGGGGTCACAGATACGCAGTATTTT. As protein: CASTTSTGTGVTDTQYF. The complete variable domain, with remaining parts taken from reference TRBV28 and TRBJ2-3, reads DVKVTQSSRYLVKRTGEKVFLECVQDMDHENMFWYRQDPGLGLRLIYFSYDVKMKEKGDIPEGYSVSREKKERFSLILESASTNQTSMYLCASTTSTGTGVTDTQYFGPGTRLTVL.

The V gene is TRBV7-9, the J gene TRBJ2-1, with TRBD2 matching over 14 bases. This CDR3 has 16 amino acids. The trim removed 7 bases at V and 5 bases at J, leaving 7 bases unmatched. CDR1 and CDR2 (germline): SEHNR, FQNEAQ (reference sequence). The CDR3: CASIPTSGRADNEQFF. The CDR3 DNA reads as TGTGCCAGCATCCCGACTAGCGGGAGGGCCGACAATGAGCAGTTCTTC. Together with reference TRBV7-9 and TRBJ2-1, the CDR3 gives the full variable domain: DTGVSQNPRHKITKRGQNVTFRCDPISEHNRLYWYRQTLGQGPEFLTYFQNEAQLEKSRLLSDRFSAERPKGSFSTLEIQRTEQGDSAMYLCASIPTSGRADNEQFFGPGTRLTVL.

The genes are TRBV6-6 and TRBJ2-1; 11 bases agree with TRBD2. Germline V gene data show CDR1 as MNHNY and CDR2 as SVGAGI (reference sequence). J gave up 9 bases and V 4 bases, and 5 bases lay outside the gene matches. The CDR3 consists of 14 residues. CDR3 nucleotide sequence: TGTGCCAGCAGTTCCTTAGCGGGAGGGATTGAGCAGTTCTTC. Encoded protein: CASSSLAGGIEQFF.

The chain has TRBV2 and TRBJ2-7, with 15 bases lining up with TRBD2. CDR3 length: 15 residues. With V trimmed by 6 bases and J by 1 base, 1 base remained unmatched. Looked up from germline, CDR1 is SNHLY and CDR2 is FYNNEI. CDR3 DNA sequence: TGTGCCAGCAGCGGGACTAGCGGGGGGTCCTACGAGCAGTACTTC. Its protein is CASSGTSGGSYEQYF.

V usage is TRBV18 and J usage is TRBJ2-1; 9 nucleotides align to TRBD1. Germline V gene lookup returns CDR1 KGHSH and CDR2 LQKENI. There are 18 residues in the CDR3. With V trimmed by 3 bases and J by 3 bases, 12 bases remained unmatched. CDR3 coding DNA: TGTGCCAGCTCACCTCGTCCCGGACAGGGGAACTTCTACAATGAGCAGTTCTTC. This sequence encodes CASSPRPGQGNFYNEQFF. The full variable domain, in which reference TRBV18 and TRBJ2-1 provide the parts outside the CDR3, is NAGVMQNPRHLVRRRGQEARLRCSPMKGHSHVYWYRQLPEEGLKFMVYLQKENIIDESGMPKERFSAEFPKEGPSILRIQQVVRGDSAAYFCASSPRPGQGNFYNEQFFGPGTRLTVL.

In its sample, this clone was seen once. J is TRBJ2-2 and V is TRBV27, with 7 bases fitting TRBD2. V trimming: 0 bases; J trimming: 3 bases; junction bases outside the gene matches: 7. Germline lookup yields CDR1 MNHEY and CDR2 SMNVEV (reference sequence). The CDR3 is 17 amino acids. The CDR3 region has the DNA TGTGCCAGCAGTTTATCTGGCGGGGGAGGAGACACCGGGGAGCTGTTTTTT. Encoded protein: CASSLSGGGGDTGELFF.

CDR3 nucleotide sequence: TGTGCCAGCAGCCCGATCGACAGGACTCTGTACGAGCAGTACTTC. Protein sequence: CASSPIDRTLYEQYF. The genes are TRBV7-3 and TRBJ2-7; possibly TRBD1 for D (6 bases). Looked up from germline, CDR1 is SGHTA and CDR2 is FQGTGA. V gave up 5 bases and J gave up 4 bases, with 18 bases separating them. This CDR3 is 15 amino acids long. The full variable domain, completed using reference TRBV7-3 and TRBJ2-7, is GAGVSQTPSNKVTEKGKYVELRCDPISGHTALYWYRQSLGQGPEFLIYFQGTGAADDSGLPNDRFFAVRPEGSVSTLKIQRTERGDSAVYLCASSPIDRTLYEQYFGPGTRLTVT.

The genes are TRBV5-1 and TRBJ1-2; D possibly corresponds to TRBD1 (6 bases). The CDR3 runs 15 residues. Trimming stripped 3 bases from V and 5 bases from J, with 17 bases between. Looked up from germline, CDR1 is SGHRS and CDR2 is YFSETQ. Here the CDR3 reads CASSSAATGPYGYTF. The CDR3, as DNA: TGCGCCAGCAGCTCCGCCGCCACAGGGCCTTATGGCTACACCTTC.

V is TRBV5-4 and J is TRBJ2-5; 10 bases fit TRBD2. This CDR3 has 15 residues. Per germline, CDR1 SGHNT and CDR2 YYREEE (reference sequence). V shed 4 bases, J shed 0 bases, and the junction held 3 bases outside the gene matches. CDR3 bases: TGTGCCAGCAGCGCTAGCGGGAGTTACCAAGAGACCCAGTACTTC. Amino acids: CASSASGSYQETQYF.

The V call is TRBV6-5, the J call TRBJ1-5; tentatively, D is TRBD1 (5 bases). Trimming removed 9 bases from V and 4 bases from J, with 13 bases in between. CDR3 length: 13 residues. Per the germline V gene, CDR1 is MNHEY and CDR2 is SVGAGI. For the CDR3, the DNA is TGTGCCAGTAGTCGGACACAAAATCAGCCCCAGCATTTT. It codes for CASSRTQNQPQHF.

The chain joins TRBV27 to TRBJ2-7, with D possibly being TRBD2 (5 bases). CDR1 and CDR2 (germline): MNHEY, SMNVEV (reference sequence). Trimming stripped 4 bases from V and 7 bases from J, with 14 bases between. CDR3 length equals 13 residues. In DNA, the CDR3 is TGTGCCAGCAGTTACCGGGATTTGGGGGAGCAGTACTTC. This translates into CASSYRDLGEQYF.

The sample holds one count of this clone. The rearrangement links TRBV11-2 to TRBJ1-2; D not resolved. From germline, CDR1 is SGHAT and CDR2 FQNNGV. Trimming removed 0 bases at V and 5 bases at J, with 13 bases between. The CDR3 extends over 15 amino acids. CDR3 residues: CASSLESMEAYGYTF. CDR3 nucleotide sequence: TGTGCCAGCAGCTTAGAGTCTATGGAGGCTTATGGCTACACCTTC.

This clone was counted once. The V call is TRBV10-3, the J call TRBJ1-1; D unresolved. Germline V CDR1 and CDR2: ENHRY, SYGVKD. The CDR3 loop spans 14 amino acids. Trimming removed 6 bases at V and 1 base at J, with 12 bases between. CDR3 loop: CAIRSSFTNTEAFF. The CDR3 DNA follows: TGTGCCATCAGGAGCTCGTTCACGAACACTGAAGCTTTCTTT.

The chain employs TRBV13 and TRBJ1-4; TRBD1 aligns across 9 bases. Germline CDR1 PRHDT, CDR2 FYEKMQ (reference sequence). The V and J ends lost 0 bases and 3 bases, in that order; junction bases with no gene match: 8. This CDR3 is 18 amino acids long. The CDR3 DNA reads TGTGCCAGCAGCTTAGGGCTAGGACAGGGGATATCTAATGAAAAACTGTTTTTT. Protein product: CASSLGLGQGISNEKLFF.

The chain's CDR3 is CASSAAGLAVNNEQFF. CDR3 nucleotides: TGTGCCAGCAGCGCGGCGGGACTAGCGGTCAACAATGAGCAGTTCTTC. The chain has TRBV9 and TRBJ2-1, with 11 bases lining up with TRBD2. CDR3 length equals 16 residues. V dropped 3 bases and J dropped 5; count of bases not matched to a gene: 7. Germline assignment: CDR1 SGDLS and CDR2 YYNGEE. Based on the CDR3 plus reference TRBV9 and TRBJ2-1, the full variable domain is DSGVTQTPKHLITATGQRVTLRCSPRSGDLSVYWYQQSLDQGLQFLIQYYNGEERAKGNILERFSAQQFPDLHSELNLSSLELGDSALYFCASSAAGLAVNNEQFFGPGTRLTVL.

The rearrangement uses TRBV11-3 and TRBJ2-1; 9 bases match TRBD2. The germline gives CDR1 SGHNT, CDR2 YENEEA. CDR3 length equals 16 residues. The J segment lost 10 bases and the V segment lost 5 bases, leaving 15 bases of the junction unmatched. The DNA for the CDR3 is TGTGCCAGCAGCCCGGGGGGAATAGCGGGAGAACGGGAGCAGTTCTTC. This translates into CASSPGGIAGEREQFF.

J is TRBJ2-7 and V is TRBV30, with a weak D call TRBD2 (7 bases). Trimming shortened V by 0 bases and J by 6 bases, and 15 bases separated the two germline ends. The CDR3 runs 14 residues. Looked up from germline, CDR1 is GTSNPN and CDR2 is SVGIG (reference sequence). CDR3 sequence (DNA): TGTGCCTGGAGTGTTGGGGGGGCAAGCGTCGAGCAGTACTTC. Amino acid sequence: CAWSVGGASVEQYF.

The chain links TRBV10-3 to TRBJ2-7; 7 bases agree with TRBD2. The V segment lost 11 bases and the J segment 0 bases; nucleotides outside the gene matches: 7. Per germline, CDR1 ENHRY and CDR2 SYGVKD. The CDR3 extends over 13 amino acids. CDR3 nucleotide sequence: TGTGCCGCTGGGGGGGGGACCTCCTACGAGCAGTACTTC. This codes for CAAGGGTSYEQYF.

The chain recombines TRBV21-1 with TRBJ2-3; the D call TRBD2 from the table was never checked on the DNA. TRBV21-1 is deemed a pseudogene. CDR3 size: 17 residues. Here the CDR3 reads CASSKADSSPSTDTQYF. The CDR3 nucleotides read TGTGCCAGCAGCAAAGCGGATAGCAGCCCTAGCACAGATACGCAGTATTTT.

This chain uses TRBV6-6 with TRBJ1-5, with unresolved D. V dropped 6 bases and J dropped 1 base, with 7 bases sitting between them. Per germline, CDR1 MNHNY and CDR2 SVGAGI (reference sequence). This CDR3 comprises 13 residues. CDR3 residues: CASRWLSNQPQHF. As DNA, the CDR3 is TGTGCCAGCAGGTGGCTCAGCAATCAGCCCCAGCATTTT.

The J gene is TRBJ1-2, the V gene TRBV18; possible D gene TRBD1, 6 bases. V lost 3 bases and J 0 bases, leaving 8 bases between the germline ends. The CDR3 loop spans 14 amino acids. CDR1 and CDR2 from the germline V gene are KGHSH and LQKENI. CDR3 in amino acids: CASSPGQTNYGYTF. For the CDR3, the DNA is TGTGCCAGCTCACCGGGACAAACTAACTATGGCTACACCTTC. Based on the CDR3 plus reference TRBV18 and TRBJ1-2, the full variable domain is NAGVMQNPRHLVRRRGQEARLRCSPMKGHSHVYWYRQLPEEGLKFMVYLQKENIIDESGMPKERFSAEFPKEGPSILRIQQVVRGDSAAYFCASSPGQTNYGYTFGSGTRLTVV.

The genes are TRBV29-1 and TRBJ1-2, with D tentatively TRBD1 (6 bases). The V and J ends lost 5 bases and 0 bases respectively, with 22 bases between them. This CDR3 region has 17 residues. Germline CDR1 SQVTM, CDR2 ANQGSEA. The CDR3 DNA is TGCAGCGTTAGGGGATATATACAGGGCTATACTAACTATGGCTACACCTTC. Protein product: CSVRGYIQGYTNYGYTF. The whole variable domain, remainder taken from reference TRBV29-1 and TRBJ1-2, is SAVISQKPSRDICQRGTSLTIQCQVDSQVTMMFWYRQQPGQSLTLIATANQGSEATYESGFVIDKFPISRPNLTFSTLTVSNMSPEDSSIYLCSVRGYIQGYTNYGYTFGSGTRLTVV.